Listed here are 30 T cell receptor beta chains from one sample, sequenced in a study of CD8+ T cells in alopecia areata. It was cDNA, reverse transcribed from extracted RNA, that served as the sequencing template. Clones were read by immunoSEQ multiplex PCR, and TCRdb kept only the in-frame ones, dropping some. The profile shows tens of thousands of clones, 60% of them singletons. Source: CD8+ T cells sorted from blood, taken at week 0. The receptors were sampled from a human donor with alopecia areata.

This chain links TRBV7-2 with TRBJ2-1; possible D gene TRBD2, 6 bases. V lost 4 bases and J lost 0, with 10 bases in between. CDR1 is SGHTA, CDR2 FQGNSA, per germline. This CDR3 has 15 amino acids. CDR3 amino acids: CASSSFGSSYNEQFF. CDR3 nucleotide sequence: TGTGCCAGCAGCTCCTTCGGGAGCTCCTACAATGAGCAGTTCTTC.

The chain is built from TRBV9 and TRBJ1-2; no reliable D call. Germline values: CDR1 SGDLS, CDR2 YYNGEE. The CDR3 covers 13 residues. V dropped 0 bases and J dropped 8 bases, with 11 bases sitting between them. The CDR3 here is CASSVGQEVGYTF. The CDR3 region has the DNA TGTGCCAGCAGCGTAGGCCAGGAAGTAGGCTACACCTTC.

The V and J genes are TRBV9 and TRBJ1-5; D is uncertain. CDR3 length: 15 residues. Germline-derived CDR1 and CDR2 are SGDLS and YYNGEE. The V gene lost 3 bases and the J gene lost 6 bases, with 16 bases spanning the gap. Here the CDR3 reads CASSGGEFIGQPQHF. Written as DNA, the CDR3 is TGTGCCAGCAGCGGGGGAGAGTTTATCGGTCAGCCCCAGCATTTT.

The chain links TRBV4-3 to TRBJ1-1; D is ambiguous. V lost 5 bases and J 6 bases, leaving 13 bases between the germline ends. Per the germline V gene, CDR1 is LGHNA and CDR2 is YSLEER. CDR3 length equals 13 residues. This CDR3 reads CASSYTGRSEAFF. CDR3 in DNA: TGCGCCAGCAGCTATACTGGGAGATCTGAAGCTTTCTTT.

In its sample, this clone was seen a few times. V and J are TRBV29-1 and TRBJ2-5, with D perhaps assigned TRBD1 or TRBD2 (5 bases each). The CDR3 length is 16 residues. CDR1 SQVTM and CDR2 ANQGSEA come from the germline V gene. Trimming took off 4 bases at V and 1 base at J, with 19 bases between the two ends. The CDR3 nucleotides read TGCAGCGTTGGGATGGGGACCGGACACTCCCAAGAGACCCAGTACTTC. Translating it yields CSVGMGTGHSQETQYF.

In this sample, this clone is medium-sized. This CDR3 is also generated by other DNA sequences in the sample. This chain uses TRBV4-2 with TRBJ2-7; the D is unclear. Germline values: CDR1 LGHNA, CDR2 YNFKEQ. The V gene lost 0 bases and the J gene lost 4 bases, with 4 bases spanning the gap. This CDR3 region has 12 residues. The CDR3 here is CASSQDSYEQYF. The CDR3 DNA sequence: TGTGCCAGCAGCCAAGATAGTTACGAGCAGTACTTC.

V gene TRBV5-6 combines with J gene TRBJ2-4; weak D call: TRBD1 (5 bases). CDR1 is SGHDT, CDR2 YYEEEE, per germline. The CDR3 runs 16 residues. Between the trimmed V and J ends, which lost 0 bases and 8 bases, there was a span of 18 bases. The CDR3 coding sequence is TGTGCCAGCAGCTTGGAAGGTTTCGGCAGGGCTCACATTCAGTACTTC. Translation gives CASSLEGFGRAHIQYF.

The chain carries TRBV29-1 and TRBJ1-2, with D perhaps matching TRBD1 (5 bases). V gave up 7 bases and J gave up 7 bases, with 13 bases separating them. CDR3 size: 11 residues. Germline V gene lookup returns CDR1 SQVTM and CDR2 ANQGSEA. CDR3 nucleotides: TGCAGCGCCCAGCCCGGGGCTGGCTACACCTTC. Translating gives CSAQPGAGYTF. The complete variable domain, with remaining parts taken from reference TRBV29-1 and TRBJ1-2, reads SAVISQKPSRDICQRGTSLTIQCQVDSQVTMMFWYRQQPGQSLTLIATANQGSEATYESGFVIDKFPISRPNLTFSTLTVSNMSPEDSSIYLCSAQPGAGYTFGSGTRLTVV.

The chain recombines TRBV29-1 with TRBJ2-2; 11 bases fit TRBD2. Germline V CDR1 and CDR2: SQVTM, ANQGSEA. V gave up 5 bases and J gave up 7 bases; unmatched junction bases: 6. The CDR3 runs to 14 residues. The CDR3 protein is CSVSTGTSGGELFF. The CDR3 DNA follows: TGCAGCGTTTCAACCGGGACTAGCGGCGGGGAGCTGTTTTTT.

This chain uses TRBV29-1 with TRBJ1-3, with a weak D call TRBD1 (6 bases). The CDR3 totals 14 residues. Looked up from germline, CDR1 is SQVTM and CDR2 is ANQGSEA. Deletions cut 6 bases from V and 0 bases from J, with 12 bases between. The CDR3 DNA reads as TGCAGCGTGAGGGACATGGGCTCTGGAAACACCATATATTTT. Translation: CSVRDMGSGNTIYF.

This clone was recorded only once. CDR3 sequence: CAWSPNQGNQPQHF. The CDR3 bases are TGTGCCTGGAGTCCGAACCAGGGTAATCAGCCCCAGCATTTT. This chain connects TRBV30 to TRBJ1-5; D is perhaps TRBD1 (5 bases). The CDR3 consists of 14 residues. V was shortened by 2 bases and J by 4 bases, with 12 bases between the two germline ends. In germline, CDR1 is GTSNPN, CDR2 SVGIG (reference sequence).

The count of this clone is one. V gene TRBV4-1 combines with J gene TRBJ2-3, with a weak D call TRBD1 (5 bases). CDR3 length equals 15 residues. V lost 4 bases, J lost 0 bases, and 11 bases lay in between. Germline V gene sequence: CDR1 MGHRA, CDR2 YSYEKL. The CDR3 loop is CASSRSGASTDTQYF. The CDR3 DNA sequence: TGCGCCAGCAGCCGATCTGGGGCTAGCACAGATACGCAGTATTTT.

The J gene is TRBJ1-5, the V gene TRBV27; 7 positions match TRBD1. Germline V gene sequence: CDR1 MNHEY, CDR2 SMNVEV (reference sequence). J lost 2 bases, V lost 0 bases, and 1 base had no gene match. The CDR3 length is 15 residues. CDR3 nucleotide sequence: TGTGCCAGCAGTTTATCGGGGACAGGCAATCAGCCCCAGCATTTT. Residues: CASSLSGTGNQPQHF.

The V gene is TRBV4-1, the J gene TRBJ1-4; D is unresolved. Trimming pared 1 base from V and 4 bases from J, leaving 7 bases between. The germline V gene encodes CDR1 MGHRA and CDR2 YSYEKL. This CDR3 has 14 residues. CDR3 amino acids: CASSQAGVNEKLFF. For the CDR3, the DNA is TGCGCCAGCAGCCAAGCCGGGGTTAATGAAAAACTGTTTTTT.

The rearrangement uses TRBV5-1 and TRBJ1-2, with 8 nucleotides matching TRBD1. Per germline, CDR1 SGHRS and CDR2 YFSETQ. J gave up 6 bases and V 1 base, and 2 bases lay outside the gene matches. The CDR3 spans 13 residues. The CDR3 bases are TGCGCCAGCAGCTTGACAGGGGGGAATGGCTACACCTTC. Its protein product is CASSLTGGNGYTF.

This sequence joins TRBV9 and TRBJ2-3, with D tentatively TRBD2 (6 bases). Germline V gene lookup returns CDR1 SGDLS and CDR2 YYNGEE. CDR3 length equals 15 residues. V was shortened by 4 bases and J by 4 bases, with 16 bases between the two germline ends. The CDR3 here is CASSFSGTEPDTQYF. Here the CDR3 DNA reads TGTGCCAGCAGCTTTAGCGGAACTGAGCCAGATACGCAGTATTTT.

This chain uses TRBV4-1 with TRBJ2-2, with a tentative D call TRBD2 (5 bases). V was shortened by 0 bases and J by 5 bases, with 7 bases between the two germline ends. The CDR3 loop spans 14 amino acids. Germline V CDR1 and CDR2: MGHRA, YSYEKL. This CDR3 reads CASSQERRTGELFF. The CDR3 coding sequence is TGCGCCAGCAGCCAAGAGCGGAGGACCGGGGAGCTGTTTTTT.

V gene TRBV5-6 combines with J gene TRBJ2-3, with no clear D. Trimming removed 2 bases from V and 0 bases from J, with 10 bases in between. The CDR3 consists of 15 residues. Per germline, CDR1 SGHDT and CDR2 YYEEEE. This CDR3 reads CASSFGGASTDTQYF. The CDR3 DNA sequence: TGTGCCAGCAGCTTTGGCGGCGCTAGCACAGATACGCAGTATTTT.

Here the CDR3 reads CAWSVDGAGANVLTF. The CDR3, as DNA: TGTGCCTGGAGTGTAGACGGAGCCGGGGCCAACGTCCTGACTTTC. The V gene is TRBV30, the J gene TRBJ2-6; D is undetermined. Germline CDR1 GTSNPN, CDR2 SVGIG (reference sequence). The CDR3 is made up of 15 amino acids. V was trimmed by 0 bases and J by 4 bases, leaving 10 bases between them.

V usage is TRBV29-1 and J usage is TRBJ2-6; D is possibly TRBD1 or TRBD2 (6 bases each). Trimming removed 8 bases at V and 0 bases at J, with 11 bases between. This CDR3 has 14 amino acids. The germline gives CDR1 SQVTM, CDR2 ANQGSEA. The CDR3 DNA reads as TGCAGCTATAGGGGGGACTCTGGGGCCAACGTCCTGACTTTC. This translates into CSYRGDSGANVLTF.

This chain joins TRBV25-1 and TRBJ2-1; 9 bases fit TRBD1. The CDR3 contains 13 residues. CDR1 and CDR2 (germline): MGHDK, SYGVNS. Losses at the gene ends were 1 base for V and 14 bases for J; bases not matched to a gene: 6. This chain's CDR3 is CASSESGTGWKFF. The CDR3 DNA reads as TGTGCCAGCAGTGAATCCGGGACAGGGTGGAAGTTCTTC.

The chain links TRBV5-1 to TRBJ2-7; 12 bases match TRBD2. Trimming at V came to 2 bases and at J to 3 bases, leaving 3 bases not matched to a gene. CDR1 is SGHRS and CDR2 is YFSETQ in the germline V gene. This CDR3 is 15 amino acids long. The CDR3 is CASSLGLAGNYEQYF. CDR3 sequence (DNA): TGCGCCAGCAGCTTAGGACTAGCGGGAAACTACGAGCAGTACTTC.

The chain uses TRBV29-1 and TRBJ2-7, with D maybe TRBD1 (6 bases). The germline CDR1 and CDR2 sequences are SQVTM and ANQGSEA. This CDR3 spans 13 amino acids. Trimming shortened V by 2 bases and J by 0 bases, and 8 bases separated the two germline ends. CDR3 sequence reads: CSVETDSSYEQYF. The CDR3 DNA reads TGCAGCGTTGAAACGGACAGCTCCTACGAGCAGTACTTC.

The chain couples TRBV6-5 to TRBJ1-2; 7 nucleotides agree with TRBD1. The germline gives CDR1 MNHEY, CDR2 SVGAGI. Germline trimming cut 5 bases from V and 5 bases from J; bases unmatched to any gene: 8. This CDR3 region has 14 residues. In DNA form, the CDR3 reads TGTGCCAGCAGTCCACGGACAGGACAGTATGGCTACACCTTC. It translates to CASSPRTGQYGYTF.

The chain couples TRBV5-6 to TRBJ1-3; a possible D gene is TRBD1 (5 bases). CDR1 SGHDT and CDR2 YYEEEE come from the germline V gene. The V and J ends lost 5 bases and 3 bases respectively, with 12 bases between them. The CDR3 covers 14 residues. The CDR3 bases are TGTGCCAGCAGGGGACCGCTGGATGGAAACACCATATATTTT. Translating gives CASRGPLDGNTIYF.

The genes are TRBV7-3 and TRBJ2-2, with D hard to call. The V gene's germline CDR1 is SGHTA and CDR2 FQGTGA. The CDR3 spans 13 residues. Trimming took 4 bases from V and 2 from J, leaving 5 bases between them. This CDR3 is CASSSDNTGELFF. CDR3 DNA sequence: TGTGCCAGCAGCTCCGATAACACCGGGGAGCTGTTTTTT.

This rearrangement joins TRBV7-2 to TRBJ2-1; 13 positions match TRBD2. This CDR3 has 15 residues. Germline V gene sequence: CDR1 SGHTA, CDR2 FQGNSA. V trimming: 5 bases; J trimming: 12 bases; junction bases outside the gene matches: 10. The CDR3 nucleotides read TGTGCCAGCAGCCACATGACTAGCGGGGGGAGAGGGCAGTTCTTC. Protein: CASSHMTSGGRGQFF.

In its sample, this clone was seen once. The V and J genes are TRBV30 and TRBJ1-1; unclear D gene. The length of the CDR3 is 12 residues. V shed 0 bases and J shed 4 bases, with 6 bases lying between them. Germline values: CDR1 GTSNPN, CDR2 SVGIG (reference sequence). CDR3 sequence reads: CAWSVGITEAFF. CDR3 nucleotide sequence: TGTGCCTGGAGTGTAGGGATCACTGAAGCTTTCTTT. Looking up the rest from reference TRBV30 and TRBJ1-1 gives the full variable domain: SQTIHQWPATLVQPVGSPLSLECTVEGTSNPNLYWYRQAAGRGLQLLFYSVGIGQISSEVPQNLSASRPQDRQFILSSKKLLLSDSGFYLCAWSVGITEAFFGQGTRLTVV.

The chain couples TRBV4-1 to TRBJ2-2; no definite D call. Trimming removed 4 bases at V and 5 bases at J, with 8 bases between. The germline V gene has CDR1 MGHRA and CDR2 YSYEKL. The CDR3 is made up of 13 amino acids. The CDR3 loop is CASSPQATGELFF. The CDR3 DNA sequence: TGCGCCAGCAGCCCCCAGGCGACCGGGGAGCTGTTTTTT.

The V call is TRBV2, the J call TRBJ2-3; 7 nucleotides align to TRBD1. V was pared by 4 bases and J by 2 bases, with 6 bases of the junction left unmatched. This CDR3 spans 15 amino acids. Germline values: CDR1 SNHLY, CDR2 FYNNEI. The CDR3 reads CASSATGTLTDTQYF. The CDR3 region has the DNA TGTGCCAGCAGTGCGACAGGGACCCTCACAGATACGCAGTATTTT.